This T cell receptor beta chain stems from a study of graft-versus-host responses after intestinal transplantation (dated by TCRdb to 2020 to 2022). At the level of the whole study: The transplants that recipients received were multivisceral, liver-intestinal, or isolated intestinal. Rather than going through the commercial service, samples from three later patients were sequenced in-house on an Illumina MiSeq and processed with MiXCR. Anti-thymocyte globulin induction was given to all recipients, followed by maintenance tacrolimus and steroids for around three years. To identify alloreactive clones, pre-transplant mixed lymphocyte reaction products were sequenced and then compared with unstimulated pre-transplant donor and recipient T cells. Of the 20 to 25 intestinal transplant recipients enrolled in the cohort, one of whom was a retransplant, 3 patients without pretransplant specimens were excluded. Donor T cell macrochimerism was defined as a peak of at least 4% donor T cells among recipient peripheral blood mononuclear cells. After intestinal transplantation, graft-versus-host and host-versus-graft alloreactive T cell clones were followed in the graft, circulation and bone marrow using bulk TCR-beta CDR3 sequencing. What the study reported, not specific to this receptor: Early after transplant, peak levels of circulating GvH clones were found to be associated with declines in HvG clones. GvH clones were found in recipient bone marrow, and some of the GvH clones appeared earlier in ileal mucosa or blood, which is consistent with an intestinal mucosal origin. In patients with donor T cell macrochimerism, the allografts had high GvH to HvG T cell clonal ratios. Conclusions were limited by the relatively low number and heterogeneity of intestinal transplant patients.

Interpreted using the paper, the time point label stands for: cells obtained before transplantation from donor or recipient. CD3+CD4+ and CD3+CD8+ populations were FACS-sorted from unstimulated pre-transplant donor and recipient cells taken from spleen or lymph nodes. Receptor libraries were prepared by the immunoSEQ multiplex PCR assay. For most patients, genomic DNA was isolated with the Qiagen DNeasy Blood and Tissue Kit and sent frozen to Adaptive Biotechnologies for TCR sequencing. High-throughput TCR-beta CDR3 sequencing of genomic DNA from most patients was performed by Adaptive Biotechnologies. Turning to the authors' computational methods: TCR sequencing data were retrieved from Adaptive's ImmunoSEQ software for some 17 patients, whereas a few other patients were processed with MiXCR and VDJtools. To correct CD4 versus CD8 sorting errors, any sequence found in both subsets at a frequency ratio below 5:1 was removed. CDR3 nucleotide sequences shared between donor and recipient were removed because their origin could not be assigned. At least 2-fold expansion over unstimulated cells and a minimum CFSE-low frequency of 0.002% (template counts) or 0.001% (read counts) were required for clones to be classified as alloreactive. Clones were considered mappable if detected in sequenced pre-transplant spleen, lymph node, or MLR CFSE-low populations of the donor or recipient. Cumulative frequency of alloreactive clones was calculated as a percentage of all sequences weighted by copy number. Here the immuneACCESS table is served through TCRdb, limited to in-frame sequences with V and J called. Missing clones are a known gap in these copies; in checked studies unresolved V genes cover under half, and the rest lacks a known reason. That table supplies the V and J calls and clone size; D and trimming were determined from the DNA. Within this sample are under 150,000 clones, with more than 90% of them counted one time only. Roughly 0.16% of the sample is in the top ten clones.

About this clone itself: No antigen is known for it. No base quality information exists; no much larger clone differs at one position.

From the cysteine through the phenylalanine, the CDR3 covers 21 amino acids. Solely the CDR3 DNA is kept, with 63 bases framed from the first base. The sequence links TRBV21-1 to TRBJ2-1. TRBV21-1 is a recognized pseudogene. This sequence was found in a human donor who received an intestinal transplant. Sequenced here: unstimulated CD4+ T cells sorted from spleen or lymph node cells, sampled before intestinal transplant. The CDR3 corresponds to CASSKVGVGVRRDTVRNEQFF. The sequenced DNA is TGTGCCAGCAGCAAAGTAGGTGTGGGGGTTCGACGCGACACCGTACGGAATGAGCAGTTCTTC.